One and the same sample provided the 19 T cell receptor beta chains below, sequenced in a study of response to subunit inactivated influenza vaccine. Each CDR3 protein is one row after TCRdb ran MiXCR on the RT-PCR reads. The sample shows 650,000 to 850,000 distinct CDR3 sequences, about 15% of them seen only once. This specimen was PBMCs from blood, taken 14 to 15 days before vaccination. The origin of the receptors is a man in his fifties or sixties who received an inactivated influenza vaccine.

This clonotype has just a few counts. The CDR3 region is CASSQATMNEQFF. The DNA for the CDR3 is TGCGCCAGCAGCCAAGCGACCATGAATGAGCAGTTCTTC. The V gene is TRBV4-1, the J gene TRBJ2-1; D ambiguous. The CDR3 consists of 13 residues. Trimming left V 1 base short and J 7 bases short, with 8 bases between. Looked up from germline, CDR1 is MGHRA and CDR2 is YSYEKL.

The chain joins TRBV13 to TRBJ2-7, with 7 bases fitting TRBD1. This CDR3 has 14 residues. With 0 bases clipped from V and 6 bases from J, the junction kept 5 bases outside the gene matches. Looked up from germline, CDR1 is PRHDT and CDR2 is FYEKMQ (reference sequence). CDR3 sequence (DNA): TGTGCCAGCAGCTTAGGGACAGGGTGGTTCGAGCAGTACTTC. It translates to CASSLGTGWFEQYF.

The chain combines TRBV12-3 or TRBV12-4 with TRBJ2-7; 7 positions agree with TRBD2. V lost 5 bases to trimming and J lost 9 bases; unmatched junction nucleotides: 10. CDR3 length: 13 residues. CDR3 loop: CASSRLAGGGQYF. DNA of the CDR3: TGTGCCAGCAGTAGACTAGCAGGAGGAGGGCAGTACTTC.

The V call is TRBV12-3 or TRBV12-4, the J call TRBJ2-7; the D gene is possibly TRBD1 (6 bases). The ends were cut back, 6 bases at V and 7 bases at J, with 16 bases in the middle. This CDR3 contains 13 residues. The CDR3 here is CASSPTGYGEQYF. The DNA of the CDR3 is TGTGCCAGCAGCCCAACAGGGTACGGTGAGCAGTACTTC.

The chain uses TRBV6-1 and TRBJ2-1; the match to TRBD1 covers 8 bases. This CDR3 is built from 15 residues. Germline loops: CDR1 MNHNS, CDR2 SASEGT. V trimming: 6 bases; J trimming: 7 bases; junction bases outside the gene matches: 11. The CDR3 DNA reads as TGTGCCAGCAGACCAGCGGGCAGGGGGCGTAATGAGCAGTTCTTC. The encoded protein is CASRPAGRGRNEQFF.

The chain couples TRBV24-1 to TRBJ2-1, with D possibly being TRBD2 (6 bases). Trimming took 3 bases from V and 4 from J, leaving 12 bases between them. The CDR3 has 15 residues. Germline CDR1 and CDR2: KGHDR and SFDVKD. The CDR3 loop is CATSDTSRPYNEQFF. DNA for the CDR3: TGTGCCACCAGTGATACTAGCAGACCATACAATGAGCAGTTCTTC.

A few counts support this clonotype. V gene TRBV5-1 combines with J gene TRBJ2-5; no reliable D call. Trimming pared 3 bases from V and 4 bases from J, leaving 13 bases between. Germline loops: CDR1 SGHRS, CDR2 YFSETQ. There are 14 residues in the CDR3. CDR3 in DNA: TGCGCCAGCAGCTCCGCCACAGTGGGAGAGACCCAGTACTTC. As protein: CASSSATVGETQYF.

This clonotype was seen a few times. This rearrangement joins TRBV5-1 to TRBJ1-2; 9 positions match TRBD1. There are 14 residues in the CDR3. CDR1 and CDR2 from the germline V gene are SGHRS and YFSETQ. After removal of 1 base from V and 7 bases from J, the junction contained 5 bases not matched to a gene. The CDR3 reads CASSLYGDRAGYTF. CDR3 sequence (DNA): TGCGCCAGCAGCTTGTACGGGGACAGGGCTGGCTACACCTTC.

V is TRBV7-2 and J is TRBJ2-7, with TRBD2 matching 11 bases. CDR1 is SGHTA and CDR2 is FQGNSA in the germline V gene. V shed 5 bases, J shed 2 bases, and the junction held 8 bases outside the gene matches. CDR3 length equals 16 residues. Here the CDR3 DNA reads TGTGCCAGCAGCCTACAGACTAGCGGGATTCCCTACGAGCAGTACTTC. Its protein is CASSLQTSGIPYEQYF.

This clonotype was observed many times. This chain links TRBV9 with TRBJ2-3, with a possible D match to TRBD2 (5 bases). CDR1 and CDR2 from the germline V gene are SGDLS and YYNGEE. Trimming cost V 3 bases and J 2 bases, with 7 bases left between them. The length of the CDR3 is 13 residues. CDR3 DNA sequence: TGTGCCAGCAGCGAGCGGTTCACAGATACGCAGTATTTT. It is translated as CASSERFTDTQYF.

The chain combines TRBV29-1 with TRBJ2-7, with unresolved D. The germline gives CDR1 SQVTM, CDR2 ANQGSEA. Trimming removed 1 base at V and 0 bases at J, with 10 bases between. The CDR3 has 14 residues. CDR3 loop: CSVEGCRFSYEQYF. Written as DNA, the CDR3 is TGCAGCGTTGAAGGGTGCCGGTTCTCCTACGAGCAGTACTTC.

In its sample, this clonotype was seen a few times. The chain is built from TRBV20-1 and TRBJ2-7; no reliable D call. Germline-derived CDR1 and CDR2 are DFQATT and SNEGSKA (reference sequence). Trimming took off 3 bases at V and 3 bases at J, with 9 bases between the two ends. The CDR3 consists of 12 residues. The CDR3 DNA sequence: TGCAGTGCTAGCGGCGACGGCTACGAGCAGTACTTC. Translating it yields CSASGDGYEQYF.

This clonotype was observed at least ten times. The CDR3 DNA reads as TGCGCCAGCAGCCTCTCTGGGGCACAGAATGAGCAGTTCTTC. It codes for CASSLSGAQNEQFF. The chain has TRBV5-1 and TRBJ2-1; D is possibly TRBD1 (5 bases). The germline V and J ends were trimmed by 4 bases and 7 bases, with 15 bases remaining between them. CDR3 length equals 14 residues. Germline V gives CDR1 SGHRS, CDR2 YFSETQ.

This clonotype was counted between two and nine times. V gene TRBV24-1 combines with J gene TRBJ2-7; no clear D gene. The CDR3 totals 14 residues. Trimming left V 6 bases short and J 0 bases short, with 11 bases between. From germline, CDR1 is KGHDR and CDR2 SFDVKD. CDR3 region: CATSSSWPSYEQYF. CDR3 DNA sequence: TGTGCCACCAGTTCCTCCTGGCCCTCCTACGAGCAGTACTTC.

There are many counts of this clonotype. The rearrangement joins TRBV29-1 to TRBJ2-5, with 7 nucleotides matching TRBD1. The CDR3 sequence is 14 residues long. Trimming took 4 bases from V and 1 from J; bases not matched to a gene: 6. Germline V CDR1 and CDR2: SQVTM, ANQGSEA. CDR3 in amino acids: CSVGQGIPQETQYF. CDR3 nucleotides: TGCAGCGTTGGACAGGGAATACCCCAAGAGACCCAGTACTTC.

This clonotype was detected many times. The chain couples TRBV7-9 to TRBJ2-2, with 8 bases aligning to TRBD1. The V gene end was trimmed by 6 bases and the J gene end by 3 bases; junction bases not matched to a gene: 9. CDR1 is SEHNR, CDR2 FQNEAQ, per germline (reference sequence). This CDR3 has 16 residues. In DNA form, the CDR3 reads TGTGCCAGCAGAACATGGCAGGGGGCTTACACCGGGGAGCTGTTTTTT. It specifies CASRTWQGAYTGELFF. The entire variable domain, with the rest obtained from reference TRBV7-9 and TRBJ2-2, is as follows: DTGVSQNPRHKITKRGQNVTFRCDPISEHNRLYWYRQTLGQGPEFLTYFQNEAQLEKSRLLSDRFSAERPKGSFSTLEIQRTEQGDSAMYLCASRTWQGAYTGELFFGEGSRLTVL.

The J gene is TRBJ2-1, the V gene TRBV7-2; D unresolved. Germline loops: CDR1 SGHTA, CDR2 FQGNSA. This CDR3 spans 12 amino acids. Trimming shortened V by 4 bases and J by 5 bases, and 6 bases separated the two germline ends. This CDR3 reads CASSSGNNEQFF. The CDR3 coding sequence is TGTGCCAGCAGCTCCGGAAACAATGAGCAGTTCTTC.

The chain uses TRBV12-3 or TRBV12-4 and TRBJ1-1; 8 bases agree with TRBD1. J was trimmed by 1 base and V by 6 bases; bases with no gene match: 4. This CDR3 has 14 residues. Written as DNA, the CDR3 is TGTGCCAGCAGGATGGGACAGGCGAACACTGAAGCTTTCTTT. Translating it yields CASRMGQANTEAFF.

This clonotype was seen many times. This chain connects TRBV28 to TRBJ2-2; unclear D gene. The V gene's germline CDR1 is MDHEN and CDR2 SYDVKM. With 6 bases removed from V and 7 bases from J, the gap between germline ends came to 15 bases. The CDR3 is made up of 14 amino acids. CDR3 in amino acids: CASSLPSESGELFF. The CDR3 DNA sequence: TGTGCCAGCAGCCTGCCGTCGGAAAGCGGGGAGCTGTTTTTT.